Below are 10 T cell receptor beta chains sequenced from a single sample in a study of CD8 T cells in Susac syndrome. After extraction with the RNeasy kit, roughly 0.5 to 1 ug of the RNA was reverse transcribed using random hexamers. TCRdb ran MiXCR on the immunoSEQ multiplex PCR reads and lists one entry per CDR3 protein. The data show about 250,000 distinct CDR3 sequences, over 85% seen once. Sequencing was carried out using CD4+ T cells from PBMCs. The source is a human donor with multiple sclerosis.

Only one count was recorded for this clonotype. This chain joins TRBV29-1 and TRBJ2-3; tentatively, D is TRBD1 (6 bases). Trimming took 8 bases from V and 4 from J, leaving 10 bases between them. There are 11 residues in the CDR3. CDR1 SQVTM and CDR2 ANQGSEA come from the germline V gene. The CDR3 loop is CSTRGADTQYF. The CDR3 DNA reads TGCAGCACCAGGGGTGCAGATACGCAGTATTTT.

This chain uses TRBV6-1 with TRBJ1-5; D not certain. The V gene lost 4 bases and the J gene lost 0 bases, with 7 bases spanning the gap. This CDR3 has 14 amino acids. Germline CDR1 and CDR2: MNHNS and SASEGT. CDR3 bases: TGTGCCAGCAGTGGACCGGTTAGCAATCAGCCCCAGCATTTT. Translating gives CASSGPVSNQPQHF.

The chain recombines TRBV3-1 with TRBJ2-7; the match to TRBD1 covers 7 bases. CDR3 length: 12 amino acids. V gave up 5 bases and J gave up 6 bases; unmatched junction bases: 4. Germline loops: CDR1 LGHDT, CDR2 YNNKEL (reference sequence). The CDR3 bases are TGTGCCAGCAGCGTCCACAGGGGCGAGCAGTACTTC. Protein product: CASSVHRGEQYF.

On this clonotype: The germline gene is not matched at one end of the junction; a read error may be the cause. This chain connects TRBV24-1 to TRBJ2-2; either TRBD1 or TRBD2 may fit D (6 bases each). The CDR3 loop spans 16 amino acids. The germline V gene encodes CDR1 KGHDR and CDR2 SFDVKD. The CDR3 reads CATSDFDGSGHRGLLF. The CDR3 DNA sequence: TGTGCCACCAGTGATTTTGACGGGAGTGGACACCGGGGGCTTCTTTTT.

The rearrangement links TRBV6-1 to TRBJ1-2; possibly TRBD1 for D (5 bases). CDR3 length equals 16 residues. The germline V and J ends were trimmed by 8 bases and 1 base, with 20 bases remaining between them. In germline, CDR1 is MNHNS, CDR2 SASEGT. The CDR3 here is CASSTAGALINYGYTF. CDR3 DNA: TGTGCCAGCTCCACGGCCGGGGCCCTCATTAACTATGGCTACACCTTC.

The gene calls are TRBV29-1 and TRBJ2-1, with unresolved D. This CDR3 is 10 amino acids long. CDR1 SQVTM and CDR2 ANQGSEA come from the germline V gene. Trimming shortened V by 4 bases and J by 9 bases, and 7 bases separated the two germline ends. CDR3 sequence reads: CSVGQVEQFF. The CDR3 DNA reads as TGCAGCGTTGGCCAGGTTGAGCAGTTCTTC.

The DNA for the CDR3 is TGCGCCAGCAGCTTGGGAGGGCTAGGCAATCAGCCCCAGCATTTT. As protein: CASSLGGLGNQPQHF. V gene TRBV5-1 combines with J gene TRBJ1-5; D is unclear. Deletions cut 0 bases from V and 2 bases from J, with 9 bases between. The CDR3 sequence is 15 residues long. From germline, CDR1 is SGHRS and CDR2 YFSETQ.

The chain has TRBV7-8 and TRBJ1-6; D may be TRBD1 (5 bases). The CDR3 runs 15 residues. V was trimmed by 1 base and J by 7 bases, leaving 11 bases between them. CDR1 SGHVS and CDR2 FQNEAQ come from the germline V gene. DNA of the CDR3: TGTGCCAGCAGCTTAGTAGAGACAGCGAATTCACCCCTCCACTTT. Residues: CASSLVETANSPLHF.

This clonotype was seen a single time. The chain recombines TRBV2 with TRBJ1-1; D gene uncertain. The CDR3 is made up of 13 amino acids. Trimming took 5 bases from V and 3 from J, leaving 10 bases between them. Germline loops: CDR1 SNHLY, CDR2 FYNNEI. The CDR3 bases are TGTGCCAGCAGTTTACGGGAGGACACTGAAGCTTTCTTT. Protein: CASSLREDTEAFF.

The rearrangement uses TRBV28 and TRBJ2-7, with D possibly being TRBD2 (6 bases). V dropped 3 bases and J dropped 0 bases, with 12 bases sitting between them. The CDR3 extends over 15 amino acids. Germline values: CDR1 MDHEN, CDR2 SYDVKM. CDR3 in amino acids: CASSFPFGGSYEQYF. For the CDR3, the DNA is TGTGCCAGCAGTTTTCCTTTCGGGGGCTCCTACGAGCAGTACTTC.